The 26 T cell receptor beta chains reported below all come from one sample, sequenced in a study of blood T cells in healthy people across ages. Primers used in a second PCR of roughly 6 to 11 cycles were a sample-barcoded 5' primer and a J-beta primer mix. Via MiXCR, TCRdb re-called the 5' RACE reads, giving one row per CDR3 protein. The top ten hold about a fifth of the sample, which has hundreds of thousands of distinct CDR3 sequences, around two fifths seen once. Sequencing input: blood. These receptors were taken from a man aged 60 to 69 in good health.

The gene calls are TRBV3-1 and TRBJ2-1, with D unclear. The CDR3 extends over 16 amino acids. V was pared by 6 bases and J by 3 bases, with 18 bases between. CDR1 is LGHDT and CDR2 is YNNKEL in the germline V gene (reference sequence). CDR3: CASSLFEPKFYNEQFF. The CDR3 nucleotides read TGTGCCAGCAGTCTATTCGAGCCCAAATTCTACAATGAGCAGTTCTTC.

This clonotype was seen more than once but under ten times. This chain connects TRBV5-1 to TRBJ2-7; 8 bases line up with TRBD1. CDR3 length equals 15 residues. The V gene end was trimmed by 0 bases and the J gene end by 2 bases; junction bases not matched to a gene: 4. The V gene's germline CDR1 is SGHRS and CDR2 YFSETQ. The CDR3 here is CASSLDRGSPYEQYF. The CDR3 DNA reads TGCGCCAGCAGCTTGGACAGGGGGTCACCCTACGAGCAGTACTTC.

The rearrangement joins TRBV5-1 to TRBJ2-5; D gene uncertain. The germline CDR1 and CDR2 sequences are SGHRS and YFSETQ. The ends were cut back, 4 bases at V and 2 bases at J, with 12 bases in the middle. The CDR3 runs 14 residues. The CDR3 sequence is CASSVTPDQETQYF. The DNA for the CDR3 is TGCGCCAGCAGCGTGACACCCGATCAAGAGACCCAGTACTTC.

V gene TRBV9 combines with J gene TRBJ2-7; D is perhaps TRBD2 (7 bases). The germline V gene has CDR1 SGDLS and CDR2 YYNGEE. The V end was cut by 0 bases, the J end by 2 bases, with 15 bases between. The CDR3 loop spans 16 amino acids. DNA of the CDR3: TGTGCCAGCAGCGTAGGGAGGGGGGGGAAGGCCTACGAGCAGTACTTC. This encodes CASSVGRGGKAYEQYF.

This clonotype occurred a few times. CDR3 amino acids: CASARRSIGDEQYF. CDR3 coding DNA: TGTGCCAGCGCCAGGAGATCGATAGGGGACGAGCAGTACTTC. V is TRBV6-2 or TRBV6-3 and J is TRBJ2-7, with a weak D call TRBD1 (5 bases). Germline V gene sequence: CDR1 MNHEY, CDR2 SVGEGT. This CDR3 has 14 residues. V gave up 8 bases and J gave up 5 bases, with 19 bases separating them.

This clonotype turned up a few times. The V gene is TRBV4-3, the J gene TRBJ2-1, with a weak D call TRBD1 (5 bases). Trimming removed 1 base from V and 5 bases from J, with 12 bases in between. The CDR3 extends over 15 amino acids. Germline lookup yields CDR1 LGHNA and CDR2 YSLEER. The CDR3 nucleotides read TGCGCCAGCAGCCAAGGCCAGGGCTCTAACAATGAGCAGTTCTTC. Translated, it gives CASSQGQGSNNEQFF.

There are a few counts of this clonotype. The J gene is TRBJ2-5, the V gene TRBV3-1; D not resolved. The CDR3 has 13 amino acids. Looked up from germline, CDR1 is LGHDT and CDR2 is YNNKEL (reference sequence). Trimming removed 4 bases at V and 11 bases at J, with 17 bases between. The CDR3 spells CASSRSSLNEQYF. CDR3 nucleotides: TGTGCCAGCAGCCGTTCGAGTCTCAATGAGCAGTACTTC.

This chain joins TRBV20-1 and TRBJ2-5; D gene uncertain. The J call may be incorrect, as the DNA end agrees better with TRBJ2-7. Per the germline V gene, CDR1 is DFQATT and CDR2 is SNEGSKA (reference sequence). The CDR3 extends over 12 amino acids. The CDR3 region is CSAEARYYEQYF. As DNA, the CDR3 is TGCAGTGCAGAAGCCCGGTACTACGAGCAGTACTTC.

Of note for this clonotype: At one of its ends the junction is not consistent with the germline gene, which may arise from a read error. The chain recombines TRBV5-1 with TRBJ1-4; weak D call: TRBD1 (6 bases). The CDR3 has 14 amino acids. Germline V CDR1 and CDR2: SGHRS, YFSETQ. The CDR3 reads CASSRGTLGEKLFF. In DNA, the CDR3 is TGCGCCAGCAGCAGGGGGACACTCGGGGAAAAGCTGTTTTTT.

This clonotype was counted only a few times. This chain links TRBV20-1 with TRBJ2-1; 9 bases are shared with TRBD2. The CDR3 is 17 amino acids. V shed 6 bases and J 9 bases; nucleotides not matched to a gene: 21. Per the germline V gene, CDR1 is DFQATT and CDR2 is SNEGSKA (reference sequence). The CDR3 nucleotides are TGCAGTGCCCCGGGACTAGCCGAAGTCTCTTATCTTGGTGAGCAGTTCTTC. This gives the protein CSAPGLAEVSYLGEQFF.

The chain recombines TRBV20-1 with TRBJ2-3, with 8 bases that match TRBD2. V shed 4 bases, J shed 2 bases, and the junction held 8 bases outside the gene matches. The CDR3 sequence is 15 residues long. Looked up from germline, CDR1 is DFQATT and CDR2 is SNEGSKA (reference sequence). The CDR3 DNA reads TGCAGTGCTACAAAGAGCGGGGGCCTCACAGATACGCAGTATTTT. Its translation: CSATKSGGLTDTQYF.

The genes are TRBV5-1 and TRBJ2-3; 7 bases are shared with TRBD1. Germline V gene sequence: CDR1 SGHRS, CDR2 YFSETQ. Unmatched junction bases numbered 6, after V lost 1 base and J lost 4 bases. CDR3 size: 15 residues. The CDR3 DNA follows: TGCGCCAGCAGCTTGTGGGGACAGCCCCCAGATACGCAGTATTTT. Its translation is CASSLWGQPPDTQYF.

J is TRBJ2-1 and V is TRBV11-2; 10 nucleotides align to TRBD2. The V and J ends lost 1 base and 7 bases, in that order; junction bases with no gene match: 10. The CDR3 runs 17 residues. The germline V gene encodes CDR1 SGHAT and CDR2 FQNNGV. As DNA, the CDR3 is TGTGCCAGCAGCTTAGTTGGGGTACTAGCGGGGAGAAATGAGCAGTTCTTC. This translates into CASSLVGVLAGRNEQFF.

This clonotype has a handful of counts. This rearrangement joins TRBV12-3 or TRBV12-4 to TRBJ2-7; no definite D call. CDR3 length: 14 residues. Trimming shortened V by 6 bases and J by 2 bases, and 14 bases separated the two germline ends. Here the CDR3 reads CASRLSTATYEQYF. CDR3 nucleotide sequence: TGTGCCAGCAGGCTTTCAACGGCAACCTACGAGCAGTACTTC.

The gene calls are TRBV7-6 and TRBJ2-1; D may match TRBD1 or TRBD2 (6 bases each). The CDR3 is made up of 16 amino acids. CDR1 is SGHVS, CDR2 FNYEAQ, per germline. V was pared by 0 bases and J by 4 bases, with 13 bases between. CDR3: CASSLASGGAYNEQFF. The CDR3 bases are TGTGCCAGCAGCTTAGCGTCCGGGGGCGCTTACAATGAGCAGTTCTTC.

This clonotype occurred a few times. The rearrangement links TRBV29-1 to TRBJ2-2, with a tentative D call TRBD1 (6 bases). This CDR3 has 12 residues. Trimming took off 6 bases at V and 5 bases at J, with 10 bases between the two ends. Germline loops: CDR1 SQVTM, CDR2 ANQGSEA. CDR3 bases: TGCAGCGTCGTAACAGGGACCGGGGAGCTGTTTTTT. The encoded protein is CSVVTGTGELFF.

The V gene is TRBV20-1, the J gene TRBJ2-5; D is unclear. V lost 2 bases and J 0 bases, leaving 7 bases between the germline ends. Germline values: CDR1 DFQATT, CDR2 SNEGSKA (reference sequence). The CDR3 loop spans 13 amino acids. The CDR3: CSARLQNQETQYF. The CDR3 nucleotides are TGCAGTGCTAGACTCCAAAACCAAGAGACCCAGTACTTC.

V usage is TRBV5-1 and J usage is TRBJ2-1; no clear D. This CDR3 contains 16 residues. Germline V gene data show CDR1 as SGHRS and CDR2 as YFSETQ. V was pared by 5 bases and J by 4 bases, with 19 bases between. The CDR3 sequence: CASSFDGRDKYNEQFF. Here the CDR3 DNA reads TGCGCCAGCAGTTTTGACGGACGAGACAAGTACAATGAGCAGTTCTTC.

The V gene is TRBV7-8, the J gene TRBJ1-5; perhaps TRBD1 as D (5 bases). V was clipped by 3 bases and J by 6 bases, with 12 bases between them. Germline V CDR1 and CDR2: SGHVS, FQNEAQ. The CDR3 runs 14 residues. CDR3 sequence: CASSFQTDAQPQHF. The CDR3 DNA reads TGTGCCAGCAGCTTCCAGACAGATGCTCAGCCCCAGCATTTT.

The count of this clonotype is one. This sequence joins TRBV4-1 and TRBJ2-3, with TRBD2 as a possible D gene (6 bases). V was shortened by 4 bases and J by 4 bases, with 18 bases between the two germline ends. Germline CDR1 and CDR2: MGHRA and YSYEKL. There are 16 residues in the CDR3. CDR3 nucleotide sequence: TGCGCCAGCAGCCCCTGGGAACGGGGAGGCCCAGATACGCAGTATTTT. The encoded protein is CASSPWERGGPDTQYF.

The chain is built from TRBV14 and TRBJ1-1, with TRBD1 as a possible D gene (5 bases). Germline CDR1 SGHDN, CDR2 FVKESK. The CDR3 covers 15 residues. The V gene lost 3 bases and the J gene lost 7 bases, with 18 bases spanning the gap. Here the CDR3 reads CASSHPGVGFREAFF. The CDR3 coding sequence is TGTGCCAGCAGCCACCCGGGGGTAGGATTTCGTGAAGCTTTCTTT.

The table lists this clonotype with a few counts. This rearrangement joins TRBV20-1 to TRBJ1-6; a weak D match, TRBD1 (5 bases). Germline loops: CDR1 DFQATT, CDR2 SNEGSKA (reference sequence). The CDR3 has 16 residues. Trimming took off 4 bases at V and 7 bases at J, with 20 bases between the two ends. CDR3: CSATPPRGQRNSPLHF. CDR3 nucleotides: TGCAGTGCTACCCCTCCCCGAGGACAAAGAAATTCACCCCTCCACTTT.

This clonotype was picked up a small number of times. The chain uses TRBV5-6 and TRBJ1-1, with D uncertain. The CDR3 extends over 16 amino acids. In germline, CDR1 is SGHDT, CDR2 YYEEEE. V lost 0 bases and J 2 bases, leaving 14 bases between the germline ends. CDR3 sequence: CASSLGGARGNTEAFF. The CDR3 bases are TGTGCCAGCAGCTTGGGAGGTGCCCGGGGAAACACTGAAGCTTTCTTT.

This clonotype has just a few counts. J is TRBJ2-5 and V is TRBV5-5; 10 positions agree with TRBD2. The J segment lost 7 bases and the V segment lost 0 bases, leaving 15 bases of the junction unmatched. Germline lookup yields CDR1 SGHKS and CDR2 YYEKEE (reference sequence). CDR3 length equals 18 residues. CDR3 bases: TGTGCCAGCAGCTTGGCCCTCTCTAGCGGGGGAGCTAAGAGGACCCAGTACTTC. Its protein is CASSLALSSGGAKRTQYF.

This clonotype has ten or more counts. CDR3 sequence reads: CASSRREGYGELFF. The CDR3 DNA is TGCGCCAGCAGCCGACGGGAGGGGTACGGGGAGCTGTTTTTT. The chain recombines TRBV4-1 with TRBJ2-2; 8 bases map to TRBD2. CDR1 MGHRA and CDR2 YSYEKL come from the germline V gene. The CDR3 has 14 amino acids. V lost 4 bases to trimming and J lost 7 bases; unmatched junction nucleotides: 5.

The chain recombines TRBV10-3 with TRBJ2-3; D uncertain. Germline V lookup: CDR1 ENHRY, CDR2 SYGVKD. The CDR3 loop spans 13 amino acids. The V end was cut by 0 bases, the J end by 2 bases, with 3 bases between. The CDR3 sequence: CAISESSTDTQYF. The CDR3 bases are TGTGCCATCAGTGAGTCTTCCACAGATACGCAGTATTTT.